The rows below give T cell receptor beta chains drawn from one sample of a study of T cells expressing NK-cell markers. TCRdb reprocessed the 5' RACE reads and keeps a single row for each CDR3 protein, giving no DNA. The sample table includes roughly 390,000 distinct CDR3 sequences. The sequencing sample was made of blood T cells: a sorted CD56 or NKG2C T cell subset, CD4+ or CD8+ T cells, or bulk PBMC T cells (not recorded which). These receptors came from a woman aged 45-65 years in good health. Both conserved end residues are part of each CDR3.

16	TRBV15	TRBJ2-7	CATGRVGGGSSYEQYF
14	TRBV5-1	TRBJ2-1	CASSLASGTPQQFF
15	TRBV9	TRBJ1-2	CASSVEADANYGYTF
15	TRBV6-2/TRBV6-3	TRBJ2-2	CASSRRTGNTGELFF
13	TRBV10-1	TRBJ1-2	CASSESGTRGYTF
13	TRBV5-1	TRBJ2-2	CASSFKAAGELFF
13	TRBV27	TRBJ1-5	CASMGGRNQPQHF
13	TRBV12-3/TRBV12-4	TRBJ2-7	CASSPDLVPEQYF
16	TRBV5-1	TRBJ2-2	CASSLGGGSGTGELFF
15	TRBV6-5	TRBJ1-2	CASSVTGSVNYGYTF
15	TRBV5-1	TRBJ2-1	CASSLTSGINNEQFF
18	TRBV7-2	TRBJ2-2	CASSRRTSGRGNTGELFF
13	TRBV12-3/TRBV12-4	TRBJ1-5	CASSLVVRAAQHF
15	TRBV7-2	TRBJ2-7	CASSSYSYTSYEQYF
15	TRBV6-1	TRBJ2-3	CASSGRTGGPDTQYF
13	TRBV20-1	TRBJ2-1	CSAPSGEYNEQFF
16	TRBV4-1	TRBJ2-2	CASSRVRSGNTGELFF
17	TRBV18	TRBJ2-1	CASSPLAGTGSYNEQFF
13	TRBV12-3/TRBV12-4	TRBJ1-2	CASSKDGSYGYTF
18	TRBV3-1	TRBJ2-3	CASSQDPLTGVHTDTQYF
12	TRBV7-2	TRBJ1-1	CAKGGLYTEAFF
15	TRBV11-1	TRBJ2-3	CASSPIGGDPDTQYF
14	TRBV12-3/TRBV12-4	TRBJ1-1	CASSPTANKEEAFF
13	TRBV27	TRBJ2-5	CASSLNDHETQYF
14	TRBV5-1	TRBJ2-7	CASTPDGFSYEQYF
15	TRBV29-1	TRBJ2-7	CSVSYPGQGGSEQYF
16	TRBV6-5	TRBJ2-2	CASRRDPPDGTGELFF